Given below is one T cell receptor (beta chain) in context. Its specificity is not known. Repertoires were generated with immunoSEQ multiplex PCR, while TCRdb's copy carries only in-frame clones and drops some. The sample yields more than 100,000 clones, 93% seen once. This record comes from a study of T cell responses to AZD1222 COVID-19 vaccine. Study-wide findings and caveats: Only a handful of people who got AZD1222 tested seropositive at baseline. Vaccine-associated CD4 TCRs ranged over spike, dominating at 160-218 and 743-854. Sampling captured repertoires only after the peak T cell response. Among the donors, most were white British and more were female, and clonal diversity was possibly underestimated.

The receptor's source is an adult in good health. The material sequenced was peripheral blood, taken on day 0 of AZD1222 vaccination.

Here the CDR3 reads CASSAYNEQFF. CDR3 coding DNA: TGTGCCAGCAGTGCTTACAATGAGCAGTTCTTC. The rearrangement joins TRBV12-3 or TRBV12-4 to TRBJ2-1, with no clear D. The CDR3 loop spans 11 amino acids. Trimming cost V 5 bases and J 4 bases, with 3 bases left between them.